This T cell receptor beta chain was sequenced during a study of control samples from healthy donors and cancer patients. Sequenced by immunoSEQ multiplex PCR; TCRdb stores in-frame clones only, minus some. The repertoire holds roughly 220,000 clones, with around 94% as singletons. This CDR3 contains 13 residues. V lost 4 bases, J lost 4 bases, and 2 bases stayed unmatched. Germline CDR1 and CDR2: SGHRS and YFSETQ. Sequencing input: blood. The rearrangement joins TRBV5-1 to TRBJ1-5; 7 bases line up with TRBD1. The receptor was isolated from a man over 45 in good health. The CDR3 is CASSTDRNQPQHF. Here the CDR3 DNA reads TGCGCCAGCAGCACGGACAGGAATCAGCCCCAGCATTTT.